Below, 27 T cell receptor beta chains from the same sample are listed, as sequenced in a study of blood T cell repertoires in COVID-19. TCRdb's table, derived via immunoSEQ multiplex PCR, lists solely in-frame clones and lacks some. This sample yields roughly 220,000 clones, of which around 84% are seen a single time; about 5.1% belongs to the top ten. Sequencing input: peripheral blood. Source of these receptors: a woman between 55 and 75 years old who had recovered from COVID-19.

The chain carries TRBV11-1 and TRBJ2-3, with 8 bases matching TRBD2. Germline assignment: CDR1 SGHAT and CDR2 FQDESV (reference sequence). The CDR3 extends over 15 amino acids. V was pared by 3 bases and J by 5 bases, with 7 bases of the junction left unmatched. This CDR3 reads CASSFGGGQGDTQYF. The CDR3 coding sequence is TGTGCCAGCAGCTTTGGCGGGGGGCAAGGAGATACGCAGTATTTT.

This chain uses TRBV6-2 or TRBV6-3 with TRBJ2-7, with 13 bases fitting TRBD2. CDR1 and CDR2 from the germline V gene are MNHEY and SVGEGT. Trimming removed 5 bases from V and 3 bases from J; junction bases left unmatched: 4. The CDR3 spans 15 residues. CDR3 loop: CASSAGLAGDYEQYF. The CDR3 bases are TGTGCCAGCAGTGCCGGACTAGCGGGGGACTACGAGCAGTACTTC.

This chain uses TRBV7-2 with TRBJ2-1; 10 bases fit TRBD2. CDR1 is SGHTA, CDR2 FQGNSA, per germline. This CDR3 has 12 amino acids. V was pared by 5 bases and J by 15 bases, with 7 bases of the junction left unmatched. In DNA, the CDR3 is TGTGCCAGCAGCCAACCGGGACTAGCGACGTTCTTC. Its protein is CASSQPGLATFF.

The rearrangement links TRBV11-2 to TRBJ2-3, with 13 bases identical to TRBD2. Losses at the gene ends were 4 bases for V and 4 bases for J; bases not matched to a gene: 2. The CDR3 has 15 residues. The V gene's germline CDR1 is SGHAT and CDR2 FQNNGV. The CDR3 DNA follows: TGTGCCAGCAGCTCCGGGACTAGCGGGGCAGATACGCAGTATTTT. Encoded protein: CASSSGTSGADTQYF.

The CDR3 sequence is CASSLNGRNSTF. CDR3 sequence (DNA): TGTGCCAGCAGCTTAAATGGCAGGAACTCTACCTTC. V is TRBV7-3 and J is TRBJ1-2; no firm D call. Germline CDR1 SGHTA, CDR2 FQGTGA. This CDR3 is 12 amino acids long. With 1 base removed from V and 14 bases from J, the gap between germline ends came to 14 bases.

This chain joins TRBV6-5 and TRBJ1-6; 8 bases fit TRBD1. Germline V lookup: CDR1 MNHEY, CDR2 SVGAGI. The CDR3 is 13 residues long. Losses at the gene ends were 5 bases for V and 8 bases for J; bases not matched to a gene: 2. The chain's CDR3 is CASSRQGYSPLHF. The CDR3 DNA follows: TGTGCCAGCAGTCGACAGGGGTATTCACCCCTCCACTTT.

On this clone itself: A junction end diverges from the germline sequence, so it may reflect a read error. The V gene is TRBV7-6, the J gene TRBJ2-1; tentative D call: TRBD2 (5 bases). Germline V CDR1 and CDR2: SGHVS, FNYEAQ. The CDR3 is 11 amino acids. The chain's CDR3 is CASGLGRGQFF. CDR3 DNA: TGTGCCAGCGGCTTGGGTCGGGGGCAGTTCTTC.

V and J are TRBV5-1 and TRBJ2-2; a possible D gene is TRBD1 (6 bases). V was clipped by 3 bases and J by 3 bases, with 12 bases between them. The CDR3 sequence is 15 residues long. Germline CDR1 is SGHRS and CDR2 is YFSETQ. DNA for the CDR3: TGCGCCAGCAGCTCTGGACAGCTTTACACCGGGGAGCTGTTTTTT. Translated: CASSSGQLYTGELFF.

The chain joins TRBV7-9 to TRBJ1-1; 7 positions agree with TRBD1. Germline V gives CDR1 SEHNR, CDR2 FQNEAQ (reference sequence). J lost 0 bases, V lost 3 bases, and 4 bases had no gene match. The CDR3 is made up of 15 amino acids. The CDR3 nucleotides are TGTGCCAGCAGCTTCAGGGGACAGTTGAACACTGAAGCTTTCTTT. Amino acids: CASSFRGQLNTEAFF.

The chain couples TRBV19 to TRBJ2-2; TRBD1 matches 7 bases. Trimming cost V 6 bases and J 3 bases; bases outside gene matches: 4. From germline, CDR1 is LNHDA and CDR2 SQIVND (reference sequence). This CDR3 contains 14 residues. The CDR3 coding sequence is TGTGCCAGTAGGACAGGGACGGACACCGGGGAGCTGTTTTTT. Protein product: CASRTGTDTGELFF. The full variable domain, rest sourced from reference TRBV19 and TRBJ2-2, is DGGITQSPKYLFRKEGQNVTLSCEQNLNHDAMYWYRQDPGQGLRLIYYSQIVNDFQKGDIAEGYSVSREKKESFPLTVTSAQKNPTAFYLCASRTGTDTGELFFGEGSRLTVL.

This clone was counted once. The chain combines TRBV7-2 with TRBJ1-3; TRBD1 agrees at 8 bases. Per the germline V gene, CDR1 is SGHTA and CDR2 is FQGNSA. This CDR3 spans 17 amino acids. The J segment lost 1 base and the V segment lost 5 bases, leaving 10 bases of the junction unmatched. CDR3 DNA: TGTGCCAGCAGCCCCTTCTTGACAGGGGAATCTGGAAACACCATATATTTT. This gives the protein CASSPFLTGESGNTIYF.

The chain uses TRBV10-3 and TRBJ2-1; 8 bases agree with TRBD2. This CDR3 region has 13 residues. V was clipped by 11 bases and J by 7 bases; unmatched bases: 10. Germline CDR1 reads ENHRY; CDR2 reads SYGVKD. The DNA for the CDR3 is TGTGCCGTCCGGGGGGGCCAAGAAAATGAGCAGTTCTTC. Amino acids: CAVRGGQENEQFF.

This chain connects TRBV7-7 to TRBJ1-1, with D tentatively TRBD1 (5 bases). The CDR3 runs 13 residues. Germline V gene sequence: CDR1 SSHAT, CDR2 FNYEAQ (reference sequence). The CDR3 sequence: CATKRGKNTEAFF. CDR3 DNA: TGTGCTACAAAGCGGGGGAAGAACACTGAAGCTTTCTTT.

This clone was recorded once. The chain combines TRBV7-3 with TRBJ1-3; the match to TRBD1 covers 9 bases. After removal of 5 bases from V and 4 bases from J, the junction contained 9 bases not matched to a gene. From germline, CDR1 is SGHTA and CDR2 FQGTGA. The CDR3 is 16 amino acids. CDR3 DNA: TGTGCCAGCAGCCGAACCGGGACAGGGCGCGGAAACACCATATATTTT. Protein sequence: CASSRTGTGRGNTIYF.

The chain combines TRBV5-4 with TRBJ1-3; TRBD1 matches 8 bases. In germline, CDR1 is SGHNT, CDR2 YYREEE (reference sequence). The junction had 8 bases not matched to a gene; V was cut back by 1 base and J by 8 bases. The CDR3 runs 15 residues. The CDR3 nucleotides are TGTGCCAGCAGCTTGATGCCAGGGGGCGCGTACACCATATATTTT. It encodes CASSLMPGGAYTIYF.

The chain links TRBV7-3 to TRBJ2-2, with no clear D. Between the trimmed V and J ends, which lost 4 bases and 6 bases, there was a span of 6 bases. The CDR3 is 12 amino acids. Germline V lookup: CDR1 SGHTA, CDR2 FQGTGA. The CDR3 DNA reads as TGTGCCAGCAGCTATCGGGCCGGGGAGCTGTTTTTT. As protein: CASSYRAGELFF.

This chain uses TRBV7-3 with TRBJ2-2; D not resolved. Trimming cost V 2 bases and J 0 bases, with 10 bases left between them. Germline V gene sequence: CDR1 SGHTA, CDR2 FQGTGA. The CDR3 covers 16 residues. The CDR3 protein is CASSLLAVANTGELFF. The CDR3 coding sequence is TGTGCCAGCAGCTTACTTGCGGTTGCGAACACCGGGGAGCTGTTTTTT. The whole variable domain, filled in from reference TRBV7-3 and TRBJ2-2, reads GAGVSQTPSNKVTEKGKYVELRCDPISGHTALYWYRQSLGQGPEFLIYFQGTGAADDSGLPNDRFFAVRPEGSVSTLKIQRTERGDSAVYLCASSLLAVANTGELFFGEGSRLTVL.

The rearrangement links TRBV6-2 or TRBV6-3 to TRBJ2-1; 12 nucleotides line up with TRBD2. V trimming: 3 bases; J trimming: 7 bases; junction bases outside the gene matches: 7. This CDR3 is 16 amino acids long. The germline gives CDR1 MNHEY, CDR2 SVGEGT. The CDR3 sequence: CASSYPSGGASNEQFF. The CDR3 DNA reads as TGTGCCAGCAGTTATCCTAGCGGGGGGGCCAGTAATGAGCAGTTCTTC.

The CDR3 here is CSVVSNTGELFF. The CDR3 bases are TGCAGCGTTGTGAGCAACACCGGGGAGCTGTTTTTT. The gene calls are TRBV29-1 and TRBJ2-2; D gene unclear. V was trimmed by 4 bases and J by 2 bases, leaving 5 bases between them. The CDR3 covers 12 residues. Germline loops: CDR1 SQVTM, CDR2 ANQGSEA.

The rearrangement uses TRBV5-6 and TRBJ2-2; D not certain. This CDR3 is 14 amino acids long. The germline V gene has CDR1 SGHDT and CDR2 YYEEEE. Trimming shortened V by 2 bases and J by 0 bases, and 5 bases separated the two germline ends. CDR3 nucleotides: TGTGCCAGCAGCTTTAGCTCGAACACCGGGGAGCTGTTTTTT. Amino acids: CASSFSSNTGELFF.

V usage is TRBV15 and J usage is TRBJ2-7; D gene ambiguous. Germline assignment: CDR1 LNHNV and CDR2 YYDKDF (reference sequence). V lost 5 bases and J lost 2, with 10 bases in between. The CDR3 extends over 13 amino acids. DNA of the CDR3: TGTGCCACCAGCTCGGGTCGCACCTACGAGCAGTACTTC. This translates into CATSSGRTYEQYF.

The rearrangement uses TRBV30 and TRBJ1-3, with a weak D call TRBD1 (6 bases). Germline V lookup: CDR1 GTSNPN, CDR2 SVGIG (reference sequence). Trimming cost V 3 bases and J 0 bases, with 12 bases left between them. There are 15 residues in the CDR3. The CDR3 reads CAWRTTGNSGNTIYF. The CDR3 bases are TGTGCCTGGAGAACAACAGGGAACTCTGGAAACACCATATATTTT.

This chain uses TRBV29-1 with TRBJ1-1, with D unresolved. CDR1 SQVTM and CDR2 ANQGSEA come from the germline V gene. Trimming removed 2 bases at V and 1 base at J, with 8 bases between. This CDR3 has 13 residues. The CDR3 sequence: CSVEQTPNTEAFF. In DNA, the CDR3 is TGCAGCGTTGAACAGACACCGAACACTGAAGCTTTCTTT.

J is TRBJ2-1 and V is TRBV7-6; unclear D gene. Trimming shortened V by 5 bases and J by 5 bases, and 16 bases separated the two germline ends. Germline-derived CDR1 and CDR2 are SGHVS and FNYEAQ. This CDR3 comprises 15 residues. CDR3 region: CASSHNLQKNNEQFF. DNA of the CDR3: TGTGCCAGCAGCCATAACTTACAGAAAAACAATGAGCAGTTCTTC.

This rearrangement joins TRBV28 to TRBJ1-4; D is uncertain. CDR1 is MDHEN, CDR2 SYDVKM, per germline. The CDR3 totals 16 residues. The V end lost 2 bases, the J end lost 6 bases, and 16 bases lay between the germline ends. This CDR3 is CASSLPISGRDEKLFF. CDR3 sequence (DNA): TGTGCCAGCAGTTTACCCATTTCGGGGAGGGATGAAAAACTGTTTTTT.

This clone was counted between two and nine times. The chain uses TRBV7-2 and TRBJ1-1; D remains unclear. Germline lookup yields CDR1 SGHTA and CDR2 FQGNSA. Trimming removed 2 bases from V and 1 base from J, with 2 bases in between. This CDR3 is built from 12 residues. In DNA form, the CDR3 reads TGTGCCAGCAGCTTACAGAACACTGAAGCTTTCTTT. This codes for CASSLQNTEAFF.

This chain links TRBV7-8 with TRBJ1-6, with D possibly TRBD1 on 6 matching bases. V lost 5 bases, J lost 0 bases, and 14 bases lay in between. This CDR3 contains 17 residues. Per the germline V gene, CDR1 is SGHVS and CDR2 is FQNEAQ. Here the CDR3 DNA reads TGTGCCAGCAGCAGAGCCTCAGGGGCCTCCTATAATTCACCCCTCCACTTT. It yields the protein CASSRASGASYNSPLHF.